This entry concerns a single T cell receptor beta chain. Its target is unknown. These data originate in a study of response to subunit inactivated influenza vaccine. General study results and limits: The study's authors posited that every seasonal influenza vaccination enlists few new T cells.

TCRdb re-derived calls from the RT-PCR reads in MiXCR, one entry per CDR3 protein. The data contain about 570,000 distinct CDR3 sequences, approximately 10% of them singletons. With 4 bases removed from V and 0 bases from J, the gap between germline ends came to 10 bases. Germline assignment: CDR1 KGHDR and CDR2 SFDVKD. This CDR3 comprises 15 residues. The TCR sequence derives from a man in his forties or fifties who received an inactivated influenza vaccine. J is TRBJ2-3 and V is TRBV24-1; D is ambiguous. The sample consisted of PBMCs from blood, taken on the day of vaccination. CDR3 nucleotide sequence: TGTGCCACCAGTGAACGGTTACTTAGCACAGATACGCAGTATTTT. This gives the protein CATSERLLSTDTQYF.